This is a list of T cell receptor beta chains from one sample in a study of T cell changes during pregnancy in multiple sclerosis. Repertoires were generated with immunoSEQ multiplex PCR, while TCRdb's copy carries only in-frame clones and drops some. The data contain some 110,000 clones, more than 85% of them singletons. Sequences were derived from peripheral blood, sampled in the third trimester of pregnancy. These TCRs come from a female donor with multiple sclerosis, enrolled in a pregnancy study. CDR3s leave out the opening cysteine and the closing phenylalanine or tryptophan. The D gene is left open where the match is weak. Where a row states a size, it is once, few, many or the class of an expanded clone; other rows omit it.

V gene: TRBV18
D gene: .
clone size: .
J gene: TRBJ2-3
CDR3 protein: ASSPRGSSTDTQY

V gene: TRBV2
D gene: .
clone size: .
J gene: TRBJ1-1
CDR3 protein: ASSYMSSNTEAF

V gene: TRBV12-5
D gene: .
clone size: .
J gene: TRBJ2-1
CDR3 protein: ASGQRAGFYNEQF

V gene: TRBV7-3
D gene: .
clone size: .
J gene: TRBJ1-1
CDR3 protein: ASSTRPLHRADGETEAF

V gene: TRBV28
D gene: TRBD1
clone size: once
J gene: TRBJ1-2
CDR3 protein: ASRPTGGNGYT

V gene: TRBV28
D gene: .
clone size: .
J gene: TRBJ2-1
CDR3 protein: ASSPRQLQF

V gene: TRBV7-2
D gene: TRBD2
clone size: .
J gene: TRBJ2-3
CDR3 protein: ASSSRLAGGRDTQY

V gene: TRBV9
D gene: .
clone size: .
J gene: TRBJ2-1
CDR3 protein: ASSVVGAVGNEQF

V gene: TRBV19
D gene: TRBD1
clone size: .
J gene: TRBJ1-6
CDR3 protein: ASSIGTGDNSPLH

V gene: TRBV30
D gene: .
clone size: .
J gene: TRBJ2-3
CDR3 protein: AWSQGAKNTDTQY

V gene: TRBV28
D gene: TRBD2
clone size: .
J gene: TRBJ2-3
CDR3 protein: ASSFSSGSLVDTQY

V gene: TRBV30
D gene: .
clone size: once
J gene: TRBJ1-2
CDR3 protein: AWNVLGVAGYT

V gene: TRBV11-2
D gene: .
clone size: .
J gene: TRBJ2-7
CDR3 protein: ASSLGRAEQY

V gene: TRBV7-6
D gene: .
clone size: .
J gene: TRBJ1-1
CDR3 protein: ASSLAPVNTEAF

V gene: TRBV7-8
D gene: .
clone size: .
J gene: TRBJ2-7
CDR3 protein: ASRPPGVEQY

V gene: TRBV5-1
D gene: TRBD2
clone size: .
J gene: TRBJ2-1
CDR3 protein: ASFPGTTPFEQF

V gene: TRBV27
D gene: .
clone size: .
J gene: TRBJ2-1
CDR3 protein: ASTRDNEQF

V gene: TRBV9
D gene: TRBD1
clone size: once
J gene: TRBJ2-1
CDR3 protein: ASSVGDRANEQF

V gene: TRBV9
D gene: .
clone size: few
J gene: TRBJ1-2
CDR3 protein: ASSVERVSNYGYT

V gene: TRBV27
D gene: TRBD2
clone size: once
J gene: TRBJ2-7
CDR3 protein: ASSFSSGVTYEQY

V gene: TRBV7-9
D gene: .
clone size: .
J gene: TRBJ2-7
CDR3 protein: ASSLSSYEQY

V gene: TRBV9
D gene: .
clone size: .
J gene: TRBJ2-1
CDR3 protein: ASSEGTLAGFNEQF

V gene: TRBV7-3
D gene: TRBD1
clone size: .
J gene: TRBJ2-3
CDR3 protein: ASSFTGGSSDTQY

V gene: TRBV5-6
D gene: .
clone size: .
J gene: TRBJ1-5
CDR3 protein: ASSLIGNQPQH

V gene: TRBV25-1
D gene: .
clone size: .
J gene: TRBJ2-5
CDR3 protein: ASSDLQAGGFLETQY

V gene: TRBV5-1
D gene: .
clone size: .
J gene: TRBJ1-1
CDR3 protein: ASSLEGGSYTEAF

V gene: TRBV10-3
D gene: .
clone size: .
J gene: TRBJ1-2
CDR3 protein: AINGQTHSNYGYT

V gene: TRBV25-1
D gene: .
clone size: .
J gene: TRBJ2-7
CDR3 protein: ASSDPSYEQY

V gene: TRBV9
D gene: .
clone size: .
J gene: TRBJ1-6
CDR3 protein: ASSVAAGGHNSPLH

V gene: TRBV19
D gene: TRBD1
clone size: .
J gene: TRBJ2-7
CDR3 protein: ASSGTDYEQY

V gene: TRBV23-1
D gene: .
clone size: .
J gene: TRBJ1-5
CDR3 protein: ASSQEREREVGNQPQH

V gene: TRBV28
D gene: TRBD1
clone size: .
J gene: TRBJ1-5
CDR3 protein: ASSLGRQGASQGNQPQH

V gene: TRBV6-1
D gene: .
clone size: .
J gene: TRBJ2-5
CDR3 protein: ASSAAGQETQY

V gene: TRBV7-2
D gene: .
clone size: .
J gene: TRBJ1-6
CDR3 protein: ASTQGHYYNSPLH

V gene: TRBV28
D gene: .
clone size: .
J gene: TRBJ2-3
CDR3 protein: ASSLDRSDTQY